What follows are 21 T cell receptor beta chains derived from one specimen sequenced in a study of control samples from healthy donors and cancer patients. TCRdb's table, derived via immunoSEQ multiplex PCR, lists solely in-frame clones and lacks some. Among 25,000 or so clones, around 85% were seen once, and the ten largest hold around 6.7%. Source material: PBMCs. These receptors were taken from an older woman with head and neck cancer.

The chain uses TRBV18 and TRBJ1-6; D call uncertain. V lost 2 bases, J lost 7 bases, and 6 bases lay in between. The CDR3 sequence is 13 residues long. Germline CDR1 is KGHSH and CDR2 is LQKENI. This chain's CDR3 is CASSPAGNSPLHF. The CDR3 nucleotides read TGTGCCAGCTCACCAGCGGGGAATTCACCCCTCCACTTT.

The CDR3 protein is CASREGGGYTF. In DNA, the CDR3 is TGTGCCAGCAGGGAGGGCGGGGGCTACACCTTC. The V call is TRBV6-5, the J call TRBJ1-2; D gene ambiguous. V lost 6 bases and J lost 8, with 10 bases in between. The CDR3 extends over 11 amino acids. Germline V gives CDR1 MNHEY, CDR2 SVGAGI.

The J gene is TRBJ1-1, the V gene TRBV18, with D possibly being TRBD1 (5 bases). The CDR3 is 15 residues long. The germline V gene encodes CDR1 KGHSH and CDR2 LQKENI. Trimming removed 6 bases from V and 6 bases from J, with 20 bases in between. The DNA for the CDR3 is TGTGCCAGCTCGATTGGGGCCTGGAACTGGGCTGAAGCTTTCTTT. Amino acids: CASSIGAWNWAEAFF.

CDR3 bases: TGTGCCAGCTCACCAGGGGGAGATACGCAGTATTTT. Amino acids: CASSPGGDTQYF. The rearrangement joins TRBV18 to TRBJ2-3; D may correspond to TRBD1 or TRBD2 (5 bases each). This CDR3 is built from 12 residues. V dropped 2 bases and J dropped 5 bases, with 5 bases sitting between them. Per germline, CDR1 KGHSH and CDR2 LQKENI.

The CDR3: CASSRSNFGNQPQHF. The CDR3 DNA sequence: TGTGCCAGCAGTAGGTCGAATTTCGGCAATCAGCCCCAGCATTTT. The chain carries TRBV6-2 or TRBV6-3 and TRBJ1-5; D unclear. The CDR3 contains 15 residues. V lost 5 bases and J lost 2, with 13 bases in between. Per germline, CDR1 MNHEY and CDR2 SVGEGT.

V usage is TRBV11-3 and J usage is TRBJ2-7; D tentatively fits TRBD1 or TRBD2 (5 bases each). Trimming removed 4 bases from V and 0 bases from J, with 7 bases in between. This CDR3 comprises 13 residues. Germline CDR1 SGHNT, CDR2 YENEEA. CDR3 loop: CASSSGPSYEQYF. CDR3 DNA sequence: TGTGCCAGCAGCTCGGGACCCTCCTACGAGCAGTACTTC.

The gene calls are TRBV2 and TRBJ1-1; possible D gene TRBD1, 6 bases. The CDR3 consists of 13 residues. Germline V lookup: CDR1 SNHLY, CDR2 FYNNEI. V shed 8 bases and J shed 7 bases, with 17 bases lying between them. The CDR3 DNA is TGTGCCAGCGTTCAAGAGGGGGGACTTGAAGCTTTCTTT. Translated: CASVQEGGLEAFF.

The chain recombines TRBV7-2 with TRBJ2-5; TRBD2 is a possible D gene (7 bases). The J call may be in error: the DNA end matches TRBJ2-7 better. From germline, CDR1 is SGHTA and CDR2 FQGNSA. The CDR3 is 15 residues long. CDR3: CASTLGGASSYEQYF. The CDR3, as DNA: TGTGCCAGCACCCTAGGGGGGGCCAGCTCCTACGAGCAGTACTTC.

The chain carries TRBV5-1 and TRBJ2-7; weak D call: TRBD1 (6 bases). The CDR3 sequence is 14 residues long. Germline V lookup: CDR1 SGHRS, CDR2 YFSETQ. V was trimmed by 1 base and J by 4 bases, leaving 12 bases between them. CDR3 in amino acids: CASSLSGQGYEQYF. For the CDR3, the DNA is TGCGCCAGCAGCTTGTCAGGGCAGGGGTACGAGCAGTACTTC.

The genes are TRBV18 and TRBJ1-5; D possibly corresponds to TRBD1 (6 bases). The CDR3 covers 13 residues. V lost 4 bases, J lost 5 bases, and 9 bases lay in between. Germline CDR1 KGHSH, CDR2 LQKENI. The CDR3 loop reads CASSRGGHQPQHF. CDR3 DNA sequence: TGTGCCAGCTCACGAGGGGGGCATCAGCCCCAGCATTTT.

This chain joins TRBV3-1 (or the pseudogene TRBV3-2) and TRBJ2-2, with 9 bases identical to TRBD2. Trimming removed 1 base from V and 2 bases from J; junction bases left unmatched: 11. From germline, CDR1 is LGHDT and CDR2 YNNKEL (reference sequence). This CDR3 comprises 19 residues. The CDR3 is CASSQAVPSAGGNTGELFF. DNA of the CDR3: TGTGCCAGCAGCCAAGCCGTGCCGTCAGCGGGGGGAAACACCGGGGAGCTGTTTTTT.

This clone was counted a few times. This sequence joins TRBV20-1 and TRBJ2-7; D gene ambiguous. The germline V and J ends were trimmed by 3 bases and 1 base, with 4 bases remaining between them. CDR1 and CDR2 from the germline V gene are DFQATT and SNEGSKA (reference sequence). The CDR3 consists of 11 residues. The CDR3 nucleotides read TGCAGTGCTAGGACGTCCTACGAGCAGTACTTC. It is translated as CSARTSYEQYF.

The rearrangement links TRBV5-1 to TRBJ1-2; the match to TRBD1 covers 8 bases. This CDR3 is 14 amino acids long. The J segment lost 8 bases and the V segment lost 4 bases, leaving 10 bases of the junction unmatched. Germline assignment: CDR1 SGHRS and CDR2 YFSETQ. The CDR3 is CASSVTGQVGGYTF. DNA for the CDR3: TGCGCCAGCAGCGTGACGGGACAGGTGGGAGGCTACACCTTC.

The rearrangement uses TRBV2 and TRBJ1-4; D may be TRBD1 (6 bases). This CDR3 spans 14 amino acids. V was trimmed by 2 bases and J by 5 bases, leaving 9 bases between them. The germline V gene has CDR1 SNHLY and CDR2 FYNNEI. The CDR3 nucleotides read TGTGCCAGCAGTGAAAACAGGGAGAATGAAAAACTGTTTTTT. This codes for CASSENRENEKLFF.

This clone was seen only once. The rearrangement joins TRBV5-1 to TRBJ1-3; 9 positions match TRBD1. The germline V gene encodes CDR1 SGHRS and CDR2 YFSETQ. This CDR3 contains 16 residues. With V trimmed by 4 bases and J by 3 bases, 8 bases remained unmatched. The CDR3 loop reads CASSPDGTGNGNTIYF. The DNA of the CDR3 is TGCGCCAGCAGCCCAGACGGGACAGGGAATGGAAACACCATATATTTT. Supplemented by reference TRBV5-1 and TRBJ1-3, the full variable domain reads KAGVTQTPRYLIKTRGQQVTLSCSPISGHRSVSWYQQTPGQGLQFLFEYFSETQRNKGNFPGRFSGRQFSNSRSEMNVSTLELGDSALYLCASSPDGTGNGNTIYFGEGSWLTVV.

The chain joins TRBV3-1 (or the pseudogene TRBV3-2) to TRBJ1-2; D is uncertain. V lost 9 bases and J 8 bases, leaving 16 bases between the germline ends. CDR3 length: 12 residues. Germline V gene sequence: CDR1 LGHDT, CDR2 YNNKEL (reference sequence). The CDR3 DNA sequence: TGTGCCAGTGAAGGGTACGGGTTCGGCTACACCTTC. Encoded protein: CASEGYGFGYTF.

J is TRBJ1-5 and V is TRBV6-5; D ambiguous. Trimming shortened V by 0 bases and J by 3 bases, and 12 bases separated the two germline ends. Germline V gene data show CDR1 as MNHEY and CDR2 as SVGAGI. CDR3 length: 16 amino acids. In nucleotides, the CDR3 is TGTGCCAGCAGTTACTCGATCCGCGACACCAATCAGCCCCAGCATTTT. Its translation is CASSYSIRDTNQPQHF.

This chain joins TRBV11-3 and TRBJ2-1, with 8 nucleotides matching TRBD2. CDR1 and CDR2 (germline): SGHNT, YENEEA. The CDR3 length is 16 residues. The junction had 7 bases not matched to a gene; V was cut back by 1 base and J by 5 bases. DNA of the CDR3: TGTGCCAGCAGCTTAGTGTCGGGGGGGGTGAACAATGAGCAGTTCTTC. Amino acids: CASSLVSGGVNNEQFF.

In DNA form, the CDR3 reads TGTGCCAGCAGCTTGGAAGTTGGGACAGGGAATGGCTACACCTTC. It is translated as CASSLEVGTGNGYTF. This chain links TRBV5-4 with TRBJ1-2, with 9 bases that match TRBD1. The CDR3 spans 15 residues. CDR1 and CDR2 from the germline V gene are SGHNT and YYREEE (reference sequence). J was trimmed by 6 bases and V by 0 bases; bases with no gene match: 6.

This clone was counted between two and nine times. The chain links TRBV4-1 to TRBJ2-1; TRBD2 matches 8 bases. Germline V lookup: CDR1 MGHRA, CDR2 YSYEKL. V was pared by 1 base and J by 8 bases, with 10 bases of the junction left unmatched. This CDR3 comprises 16 residues. In DNA form, the CDR3 reads TGCGCCAGCAGCCAAGCTGCCGGGAGGGCCTCCGATGAGCAGTTCTTC. Protein: CASSQAAGRASDEQFF.

The J gene is TRBJ2-1, the V gene TRBV10-2; 8 bases fit TRBD2. This CDR3 contains 17 residues. The V segment lost 4 bases and the J segment 1 base; nucleotides outside the gene matches: 9. The germline gives CDR1 WSHSY, CDR2 SAAADI. The CDR3 reads CASSVGLGGRSYNEQFF. The CDR3 DNA sequence: TGCGCCAGCAGTGTGGGGCTCGGCGGGAGGTCCTACAATGAGCAGTTCTTC.